This T cell receptor (beta chain) appears in the sequencing data of a study of post-analysis software for immune sequencing data. Turning to this clonotype: Its antigen remains unidentified.

Each TCR beta cDNA library carried unique molecular identifiers. The source material, roughly 0.9 to 11 million T cells, gave rise to approximately 520,000 cDNA molecules. One entry per CDR3 protein, called by TCRdb with MiXCR from the PCR reads. This table holds 150,000 or so distinct CDR3 sequences, about 36% found once. Broader study findings: Those with multiple sclerosis, the patient group, showed significantly lower normalized Chao1 diversity than controls. In patients, four to six TRBV segments were more frequent than in controls, with TRBV5-6, TRBV5-1 and TRBV20-1 among them. Samples made in the same batch grouped tightly together by F measure.

CDR1 and CDR2 from the germline V gene are SNHLY and FYNNEI. V lost 8 bases to trimming and J lost 0 bases, with 13 bases between them. This CDR3 is 14 amino acids long. The chain couples TRBV2 to TRBJ2-5, with D perhaps TRBD2 (6 bases). This sequence was found in a girl aged 10 to 17 with multiple sclerosis. The specimen was blood, collected after autologous hematopoietic stem cell transplantation. CDR3 nucleotide sequence: TGTGCCAGCGGGAACGGGGGAAACCAAGAGACCCAGTACTTC. Protein sequence: CASGNGGNQETQYF.